A selection of T cell receptor beta chains follows, all from one sample in a study of blood T cells in healthy people across ages. TCRdb recomputed calls from the 5' RACE reads with MiXCR, one row per CDR3 protein. Seen here are over 1.5 million distinct CDR3 sequences, less than 50% observed once, and the top ten hold 2.1%. Material: blood. Receptors were obtained from a woman in her 40s in good health. CDR3s include the opening cysteine and the closing phenylalanine or tryptophan. The order of the fields is D gene, J gene, clone size, V gene, CDR3 protein, CDR3 DNA. A D gene is named only where the DNA matches it firmly. For some rows the clone size is stated as once, few or many, or as a class when expanded; others skip it.

d_gene: .
j_gene: TRBJ2-3
abundance: .
v_gene: TRBV27
CDR3aa: CASSGRRTLTDTQYF
CDR3nt: TGTGCCAGCAGTGGGCGGCGGACCCTCACAGATACGCAGTATTTT

d_gene: TRBD2
j_gene: TRBJ2-1
abundance: .
v_gene: TRBV7-8
CDR3aa: CASSGVLAANEQFF
CDR3nt: TGTGCCAGCAGCGGGGTACTAGCGGCCAATGAGCAGTTCTTC

d_gene: .
j_gene: TRBJ2-7
abundance: few
v_gene: TRBV20-1
CDR3aa: CSARDDRDPSYEQYF
CDR3nt: TGCAGTGCTAGGGACGACCGGGACCCCTCCTACGAGCAGTACTTC

d_gene: TRBD1
j_gene: TRBJ2-5
abundance: many
v_gene: TRBV7-2
CDR3aa: CASSLDRGLETQYF
CDR3nt: TGTGCCAGCAGTTTGGACAGGGGACTAGAGACCCAGTACTTC

d_gene: .
j_gene: TRBJ2-7
abundance: .
v_gene: TRBV20-1
CDR3aa: CSARRSGRSYEQYF
CDR3nt: TGCAGTGCTAGAAGGTCCGGCAGAAGTTACGAGCAGTACTTC

d_gene: .
j_gene: TRBJ2-5
abundance: many
v_gene: TRBV12-3/TRBV12-4
CDR3aa: CASRPDSEETQYF
CDR3nt: TGTGCCAGCAGGCCGGACAGCGAAGAGACCCAGTACTTC

d_gene: TRBD1
j_gene: TRBJ2-7
abundance: many
v_gene: TRBV13
CDR3aa: CASSFGGQTYEQYF
CDR3nt: TGTGCCAGCAGCTTTGGGGGACAGACCTACGAGCAGTACTTC

d_gene: .
j_gene: TRBJ2-1
abundance: few
v_gene: TRBV7-2
CDR3aa: CASSLVGGTRNEQFF
CDR3nt: TGTGCCAGCAGCTTAGTAGGCGGGACACGAAATGAGCAGTTCTTC

d_gene: .
j_gene: TRBJ2-5
abundance: few
v_gene: TRBV28
CDR3aa: CASRSTGRGRETQYF
CDR3nt: TGTGCCAGCAGATCGACTGGGCGGGGCCGGGAGACCCAGTACTTC

d_gene: .
j_gene: TRBJ2-7
abundance: .
v_gene: TRBV20-1
CDR3aa: CSASRRAGTYEQYF
CDR3nt: TGCAGTGCGTCGCGGCGGGCAGGTACCTACGAGCAGTACTTC

d_gene: TRBD2
j_gene: TRBJ2-1
abundance: .
v_gene: TRBV9
CDR3aa: CASSERLAGGHNEQFF
CDR3nt: TGTGCCAGCAGCGAAAGACTAGCGGGGGGTCACAATGAGCAGTTCTTC

d_gene: TRBD2
j_gene: TRBJ2-7
abundance: once
v_gene: TRBV20-1
CDR3aa: CSARVGRGGYNEQYF
CDR3nt: TGCAGTGCTAGAGTCGGGCGGGGGGGATACAATGAGCAGTACTTC

d_gene: TRBD2
j_gene: TRBJ2-7
abundance: .
v_gene: TRBV7-2
CDR3aa: CASRSSGSSSYNEQYF
CDR3nt: TGTGCCAGCAGATCTAGCGGGTCGAGCTCCTACAATGAGCAGTACTTC

d_gene: TRBD2
j_gene: TRBJ2-7
abundance: few
v_gene: TRBV4-3
CDR3aa: CASSQGVAGASYEQYF
CDR3nt: TGCGCCAGCAGCCAAGGGGTAGCGGGGGCCTCCTACGAGCAGTACTTC

d_gene: .
j_gene: TRBJ2-7
abundance: .
v_gene: TRBV5-1
CDR3aa: CASSLEGGTDEQYF
CDR3nt: TGCGCCAGCAGCTTGGAGGGCGGTACCGATGAGCAGTACTTC

d_gene: .
j_gene: TRBJ2-4
abundance: once
v_gene: TRBV7-9
CDR3aa: CAGSPNLGQGSIQYF
CDR3nt: TGTGCCGGCAGCCCTAATCTCGGCCAGGGTAGCATTCAGTACTTC

d_gene: TRBD1
j_gene: TRBJ1-2
abundance: .
v_gene: TRBV6-1
CDR3aa: CASGRDRGRAPYGYTF
CDR3nt: TGTGCCAGCGGCCGGGACAGGGGGCGCGCCCCCTATGGCTACACCTTC

d_gene: .
j_gene: TRBJ2-3
abundance: few
v_gene: TRBV29-1
CDR3aa: CSALRDTQYF
CDR3nt: TGCAGCGCCCTCAGGGATACGCAGTATTTT

d_gene: TRBD1
j_gene: TRBJ1-5
abundance: few
v_gene: TRBV20-1
CDR3aa: CSARSGEGAKPQHF
CDR3nt: TGCAGTGCTAGAAGCGGGGAGGGGGCAAAGCCCCAGCATTTT

d_gene: TRBD2
j_gene: TRBJ2-1
abundance: .
v_gene: TRBV15
CDR3aa: CATSRGGPTQLAGGYNEQFF
CDR3nt: TGTGCCACCAGCAGAGGGGGGCCTACTCAACTAGCGGGGGGCTACAATGAGCAGTTCTTC

d_gene: TRBD2
j_gene: TRBJ2-7
abundance: .
v_gene: TRBV4-3
CDR3aa: CASSQAPAGAHEQYF
CDR3nt: TGCGCCAGCAGCCAAGCCCCAGCGGGGGCCCACGAGCAGTACTTC

d_gene: .
j_gene: TRBJ2-7
abundance: .
v_gene: TRBV6-1
CDR3aa: CASSKRDFYEQYF
CDR3nt: TGTGCCAGCAGTAAAAGGGACTTCTACGAGCAGTACTTC

d_gene: .
j_gene: TRBJ1-4
abundance: .
v_gene: TRBV5-1
CDR3aa: CASTPSSGGKNEKLFF
CDR3nt: TGCGCCAGCACCCCAAGCTCGGGCGGGAAAAATGAAAAACTGTTTTTT

d_gene: .
j_gene: TRBJ1-5
abundance: .
v_gene: TRBV28
CDR3aa: CASSLPGQGNQPQHF
CDR3nt: TGTGCCAGCAGCTTACCGGGCCAGGGGAACCAGCCCCAGCATTTT

d_gene: .
j_gene: TRBJ2-5
abundance: few
v_gene: TRBV7-7
CDR3aa: CASSVNPTVQETQYF
CDR3nt: TGTGCTAGCAGCGTGAACCCGACAGTCCAAGAGACCCAGTACTTC

d_gene: TRBD1
j_gene: TRBJ1-1
abundance: once
v_gene: TRBV20-1
CDR3aa: CSASDRVGQTEAFF
CDR3nt: TGCAGTGCTAGTGACAGGGTGGGACAAACTGAAGCTTTCTTT

d_gene: .
j_gene: TRBJ2-6
abundance: many
v_gene: TRBV28
CDR3aa: CASFGGGGANVLTF
CDR3nt: TGTGCCAGCTTCGGGGGAGGCGGGGCCAACGTCCTGACTTTC

d_gene: .
j_gene: TRBJ1-2
abundance: .
v_gene: TRBV29-1
CDR3aa: CSVRGAYGYTF
CDR3nt: TGCAGCGTGAGGGGGGCCTATGGCTACACCTTC

d_gene: TRBD2
j_gene: TRBJ2-1
abundance: few
v_gene: TRBV20-1
CDR3aa: CSARSGTTVNEQFF
CDR3nt: TGCAGTGCTAGATCCGGGACTACCGTCAATGAGCAGTTCTTC

d_gene: .
j_gene: TRBJ1-6
abundance: .
v_gene: TRBV6-5
CDR3aa: CASSFPRIADNSPLHF
CDR3nt: TGTGCCAGCAGTTTCCCGCGTATAGCGGATAATTCACCCCTCCACTTT

d_gene: TRBD1
j_gene: TRBJ1-1
abundance: few
v_gene: TRBV29-1
CDR3aa: CSVGTGRTEAFF
CDR3nt: TGCAGCGTGGGGACAGGGCGGACTGAAGCTTTCTTT

d_gene: TRBD2
j_gene: TRBJ2-2
abundance: .
v_gene: TRBV11-2
CDR3aa: CASSHSGGADTGELFF
CDR3nt: TGTGCCAGCAGCCATAGCGGGGGGGCGGACACCGGGGAGCTGTTTTTT

d_gene: TRBD2
j_gene: TRBJ2-7
abundance: .
v_gene: TRBV6-4
CDR3aa: CASSERGAYNEQYF
CDR3nt: TGTGCCAGCAGTGAGCGGGGGGCCTACAATGAGCAGTACTTC

d_gene: TRBD2
j_gene: TRBJ2-7
abundance: .
v_gene: TRBV3-1
CDR3aa: CASSQDRGLGTYEQYF
CDR3nt: TGTGCCAGCAGCCAAGATCGTGGACTAGGGACCTACGAGCAGTACTTC

d_gene: TRBD2
j_gene: TRBJ2-5
abundance: .
v_gene: TRBV2
CDR3aa: CASSLRTSGSTQYF
CDR3nt: TGTGCCAGCAGCTTGCGGACTAGCGGAAGTACCCAGTACTTC

d_gene: .
j_gene: TRBJ2-1
abundance: .
v_gene: TRBV7-9
CDR3aa: CASSYPGTQFF
CDR3nt: TGTGCCAGCAGCTACCCAGGAACTCAGTTCTTC

d_gene: TRBD2
j_gene: TRBJ2-5
abundance: .
v_gene: TRBV20-1
CDR3aa: CSARGRGGFQETQYF
CDR3nt: TGCAGTGCTAGAGGCCGGGGGGGGTTCCAAGAGACCCAGTACTTC

d_gene: .
j_gene: TRBJ2-5
abundance: .
v_gene: TRBV5-6
CDR3aa: CASSFVLGLEETQYF
CDR3nt: TGTGCCAGCAGCTTCGTTTTGGGGCTCGAAGAGACCCAGTACTTC

d_gene: .
j_gene: TRBJ2-3
abundance: .
v_gene: TRBV13
CDR3aa: CASSLGLQESTDTQYF
CDR3nt: TGTGCCAGCAGCTTAGGTCTACAGGAAAGCACAGATACGCAGTATTTT

d_gene: .
j_gene: TRBJ2-7
abundance: .
v_gene: TRBV2
CDR3aa: CASRGPRERVATYEQYF
CDR3nt: TGTGCCAGCAGAGGACCTAGGGAGCGGGTGGCGACCTACGAGCAGTACTTC

d_gene: TRBD2
j_gene: TRBJ2-7
abundance: few
v_gene: TRBV5-1
CDR3aa: CASSLRGLNAYEQYF
CDR3nt: TGCGCCAGCAGCTTAAGGGGACTAAATGCCTACGAGCAGTACTTC